Here is one T cell receptor beta chain with its context. What it binds is unknown. The data originate from a study of graft-versus-host responses after intestinal transplantation. Whole-study context: Each recipient received anti-thymocyte globulin induction, then tacrolimus and steroids for approximately three years.

Assay used: immunoSEQ multiplex PCR; TCRdb lists only in-frame clones, some missing. The repertoire holds 80,000 to 100,000 clones, with approximately 90% as singletons. Study conclusions and caveats: Association was observed between peak circulating GvH clone levels and early post-transplant HvG declines. Researchers found GvH clones in recipient marrow, and some showed up first in ileum or blood.

The germline V gene encodes CDR1 SSHAT and CDR2 FNYEAQ (reference sequence). Trimming at V came to 1 base and at J to 8 bases, leaving 4 bases not matched to a gene. The CDR3 has 14 amino acids. The starting material was unstimulated CD8+ T cells sorted from spleen or lymph node cells, obtained before transplant. The TCR originated in a human donor who was the organ donor for an intestinal transplant. This chain links TRBV7-7 with TRBJ2-1, with TRBD2 matching 8 bases. CDR3: CASSLGGGNYEQFF. DNA for the CDR3: TGTGCCAGCAGCTTAGGCGGGGGGAACTATGAGCAGTTCTTC. Using reference TRBV7-7 and TRBJ2-1 for the parts outside the CDR3, the full variable domain is GAGVSQSPRYKVTKRGQDVTLRCDPISSHATLYWYQQALGQGPEFLTYFNYEAQPDKSGLPSDRFSAERPEGSISTLTIQRTEQRDSAMYRCASSLGGGNYEQFFGPGTRLTVL.